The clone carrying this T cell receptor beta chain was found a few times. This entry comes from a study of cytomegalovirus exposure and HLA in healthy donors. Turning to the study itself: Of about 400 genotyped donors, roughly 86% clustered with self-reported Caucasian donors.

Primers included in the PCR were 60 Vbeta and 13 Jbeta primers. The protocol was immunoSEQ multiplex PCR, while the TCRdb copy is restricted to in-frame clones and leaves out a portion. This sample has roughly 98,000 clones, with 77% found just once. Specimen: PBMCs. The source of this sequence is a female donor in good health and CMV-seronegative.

For the CDR3, the DNA is TGTGCCAGCAGCTCCCCCGAAACTAGCGGGGGGGCCACAGATACGCAGTATTTT. This sequence encodes CASSSPETSGGATDTQYF. The rearrangement links TRBV7-3 to TRBJ2-3, with TRBD2 matching 13 bases. Germline values: CDR1 SGHTA, CDR2 FQGTGA. The CDR3 consists of 18 residues. J lost 2 bases, V lost 4 bases, and 9 bases had no gene match.